This TCR beta chain was sequenced for a study of cytomegalovirus exposure and HLA in healthy donors. This PCR relied on a set of 60 Vbeta primers and 13 Jbeta primers. The data were produced by immunoSEQ multiplex PCR, yet TCRdb's version contains in-frame clones alone and is incomplete. The sample lists some 100,000 clones; around 80% were seen once. J lost 5 bases, V lost 0 bases, and 9 bases had no gene match. Germline values: CDR1 SGHRS, CDR2 YFSETQ. This CDR3 spans 16 amino acids. Sequenced sample: PBMCs. The clonotype was recovered from a female donor in good health and CMV-seropositive. The V call is TRBV5-1, the J call TRBJ2-7, with 9 bases fitting TRBD1. CDR3 nucleotides: TGCGCCAGCAGCTTGGCCAAGACAGGGGGAGGAAACGAGCAGTACTTC. Residues: CASSLAKTGGGNEQYF.